What follows is one T cell receptor beta chain and its context. Its antigen is unknown. These data come from a study of OX40 agonist ivuxolimab in advanced cancers. As for the study in general: Ivuxolimab, an agonist antibody against OX40 (CD134), was given to patients.

Profiling relied on immunoSEQ multiplex PCR, and the TCRdb table lists in-frame clones only, not all of them. The table includes over 95,000 clones, around 95% detected once. Germline CDR1 reads MGHRA; CDR2 reads YSYEKL. The ends were cut back, 0 bases at V and 14 bases at J, with 16 bases in the middle. The CDR3 consists of 13 residues. Findings and limits, study-wide: The study observed clonal expansion of CD4+ and CD8+ blood T cells by week 6 at 0.1 to 3.0 mg/kg.

This TCR was recovered from an adult with an advanced solid tumor such as melanoma, head and neck, liver or kidney cancer. V usage is TRBV4-1 and J usage is TRBJ1-1; D might be TRBD1 (5 bases). Sequencing used CD4+ or CD8+ T cells sorted from blood, obtained in a trial of the OX40 agonist ivuxolimab. This CDR3 is CASSQDRGGSLFF. The DNA of the CDR3 is TGCGCCAGCAGCCAAGATAGGGGCGGCTCGTTGTTCTTT.